A selection of T cell receptor beta chains follows, all from one sample in a study of T-cell reconstitution after alpha-beta-depleted transplantation in children. TCRdb used MiXCR to reprocess the PCR reads, holding one entry per CDR3 protein. The sample includes about 980,000 distinct CDR3 sequences, about 29% of them seen just once. The source was PBMCs, mostly from graft donor cells, collected 360 days after TCRalphabeta/CD19-depleted stem cell transplant. These TCRs come from a boy under three years old who had a stem cell transplant for SCID, so the T cells may come from the graft donor. The CDR3 runs from the conserved cysteine through the conserved F or W. The D gene is left open where the match is weak. The size field is filled for only some rows; it gives once, few, many or a size class.

D,length,size,J,V,CDR3,DNA
TRBD1,15,.,TRBJ2-1,TRBV19,CASSTQGQTYNEQFF,TGTGCCAGTAGTACCCAGGGACAGACCTACAATGAGCAGTTCTTC
.,13,many,TRBJ1-1,TRBV28,CASSLPGRTEAFF,TGTGCCAGCAGCTTGCCAGGGCGCACTGAAGCTTTCTTT
.,13,few,TRBJ2-2,TRBV4-1,CASSQVGAGELFF,TGCGCCAGCAGCCAAGTTGGCGCCGGGGAGCTGTTTTTT
.,13,.,TRBJ2-7,TRBV6-2/TRBV6-3,CASKSTGKNEQYF,TGTGCCAGCAAGTCCACAGGGAAAAACGAGCAGTACTTC
TRBD1,18,.,TRBJ2-5,TRBV25-1,CASSKAPGDTGGKETQYF,TGTGCCAGCAGTAAAGCCCCAGGTGATACAGGGGGAAAAGAGACCCAGTACTTC
TRBD2,14,.,TRBJ2-7,TRBV5-1,CASTVGLGGYEQYF,TGCGCCAGCACCGTCGGACTAGGAGGGTACGAGCAGTACTTC
.,17,.,TRBJ2-2,TRBV5-1,CASSLLWADENTGELFF,TGCGCCAGCAGCTTGTTATGGGCAGATGAGAACACCGGGGAGCTGTTTTTT
.,9,many,TRBJ2-7,TRBV20-1,CSVNYEQYF,TGCAGTGTGAACTACGAGCAGTACTTC
.,14,few,TRBJ1-2,TRBV29-1,CSVESPGRRDGYTF,TGCAGCGTTGAATCTCCAGGGCGAAGAGATGGCTACACCTTC
TRBD1,14,many,TRBJ2-7,TRBV5-1,CASTSRQGPYEQYF,TGCGCCAGCACCTCCAGACAGGGTCCCTACGAGCAGTACTTC
.,13,.,TRBJ2-6,TRBV11-1,CASGKTGANVLTF,TGTGCCAGCGGCAAAACTGGGGCCAACGTCCTGACTTTC
TRBD1,15,few,TRBJ2-5,TRBV5-1,CASSTGTGMGETQYF,TGCGCCAGCAGCACCGGGACAGGGATGGGGGAGACCCAGTACTTC
.,14,few,TRBJ2-1,TRBV9,CASSGPWGPPEQFF,TGTGCCAGCAGCGGACCCTGGGGGCCTCCCGAGCAGTTCTTC
TRBD1,12,.,TRBJ2-1,TRBV7-9,CASSPTGIEQFF,TGTGCCAGCAGCCCGACAGGGATTGAGCAGTTCTTC
.,14,few,TRBJ1-4,TRBV5-1,CASSPQVSSEKLFF,TGCGCCAGCAGCCCTCAGGTATCCAGTGAAAAACTGTTTTTT
.,15,few,TRBJ2-3,TRBV6-2/TRBV6-3,CASSYVGLGTDTQYF,TGTGCCAGCAGTTACGTGGGGCTTGGCACAGATACGCAGTATTTT
.,13,.,TRBJ2-5,TRBV2,CASRPSERETQYF,TGTGCCAGCAGGCCCTCCGAACGGGAGACCCAGTACTTC
TRBD2,14,few,TRBJ2-1,TRBV7-2,CASSLAPGTTQQFF,TGTGCCAGCAGCTTAGCGCCGGGGACTACCCAGCAGTTCTTC
TRBD2,15,few,TRBJ2-1,TRBV12-3/TRBV12-4,CASSLLAGGRAEQFF,TGTGCCAGCAGTTTACTAGCGGGGGGCCGGGCTGAGCAGTTCTTC
.,16,.,TRBJ2-3,TRBV20-1,CSARLYFGGWTDTQYF,TGCAGTGCTAGACTATATTTTGGTGGTTGGACAGATACGCAGTATTTT
TRBD2,14,.,TRBJ2-5,TRBV6-1,CASRGRTSRETQYF,TGTGCCAGCAGGGGCAGGACTAGTCGGGAGACCCAGTACTTC
.,16,.,TRBJ2-7,TRBV20-1,CSASYGPQAVYYEQYF,TGCAGTGCTTCCTACGGTCCCCAGGCAGTATACTACGAGCAGTACTTC
TRBD2,17,few,TRBJ2-5,TRBV12-3/TRBV12-4,CASSLTASGGARETQYF,TGTGCCAGCAGTTTAACGGCTAGCGGGGGGGCCAGAGAGACCCAGTACTTC
.,14,many,TRBJ2-3,TRBV28,CASSLRVGTDTQYF,TGTGCCAGCAGCTTAAGGGTCGGCACAGATACGCAGTATTTT
.,13,.,TRBJ2-1,TRBV2,CASSPRREGEQFF,TGTGCCAGCAGCCCCAGGAGAGAGGGTGAGCAGTTCTTC
.,16,.,TRBJ1-3,TRBV27,CASSLYPPYSGNTIYF,TGTGCCAGCAGTTTATATCCCCCCTACTCTGGAAACACCATATATTTT
.,15,few,TRBJ2-3,TRBV7-3,CASSLGTSDGDTQYF,TGTGCCAGCAGCTTGGGCACCTCTGACGGAGATACGCAGTATTTT